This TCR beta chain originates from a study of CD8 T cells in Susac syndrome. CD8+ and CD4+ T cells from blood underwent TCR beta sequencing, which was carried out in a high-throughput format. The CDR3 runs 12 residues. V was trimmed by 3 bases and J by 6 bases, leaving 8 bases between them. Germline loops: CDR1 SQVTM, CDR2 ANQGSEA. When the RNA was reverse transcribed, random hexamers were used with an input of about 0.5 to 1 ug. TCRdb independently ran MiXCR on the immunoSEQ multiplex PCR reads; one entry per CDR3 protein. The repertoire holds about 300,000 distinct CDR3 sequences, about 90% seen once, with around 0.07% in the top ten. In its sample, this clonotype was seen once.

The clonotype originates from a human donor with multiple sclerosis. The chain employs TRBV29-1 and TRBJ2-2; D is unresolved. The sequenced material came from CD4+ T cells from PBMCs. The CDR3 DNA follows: TGCAGCGTTGATGAAGGGTCCGGGGAGCTGTTTTTT. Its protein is CSVDEGSGELFF.